The 15 T cell receptor beta chains below all came from one sample that was sequenced in a study of cytomegalovirus exposure and HLA in healthy donors. The PCR ran on 60 Vbeta and 13 Jbeta primers. Using immunoSEQ multiplex PCR, the repertoire was profiled, and TCRdb retains in-frame clones only, with some absent. The sample totals about 34,000 clones. The specimen was PBMCs. The receptors here all came from a middle-aged woman in good health and CMV-seropositive.

This chain connects TRBV28 to TRBJ2-7, with D uncertain. This CDR3 has 12 residues. The germline V and J ends were trimmed by 5 bases and 6 bases, with 11 bases remaining between them. Germline V gene data show CDR1 as MDHEN and CDR2 as SYDVKM. The CDR3 DNA is TGTGCCAGCAGTGATAGCACCTCCGAGCAGTACTTC. Its translation is CASSDSTSEQYF.

The chain joins TRBV4-1 to TRBJ1-1; 11 bases agree with TRBD1. V was clipped by 6 bases and J by 1 base; unmatched bases: 7. This CDR3 is built from 16 residues. The germline gives CDR1 MGHRA, CDR2 YSYEKL. CDR3 residues: CASRGGQGVGNTEAFF. CDR3 DNA sequence: TGCGCCAGCAGGGGGGGACAGGGGGTGGGGAACACTGAAGCTTTCTTT.

The gene calls are TRBV4-2 and TRBJ1-6; tentative D call: TRBD1 (6 bases). The CDR3 spans 15 residues. Trimming took off 4 bases at V and 7 bases at J, with 14 bases between the two ends. Germline CDR1 reads LGHNA; CDR2 reads YNFKEQ. CDR3 coding DNA: TGTGCCAGCAGCCCAATAACAGGGAACAATTCACCCCTCCACTTT. It encodes CASSPITGNNSPLHF.

The chain links TRBV5-1 to TRBJ2-7; 11 positions agree with TRBD1. The CDR3 spans 15 residues. V was clipped by 2 bases and J by 3 bases; unmatched bases: 4. CDR1 and CDR2 from the germline V gene are SGHRS and YFSETQ. This chain's CDR3 is CASSLGQGAHYEQYF. The CDR3 bases are TGCGCCAGCAGCTTAGGACAGGGGGCTCACTACGAGCAGTACTTC.

This chain links TRBV7-9 with TRBJ1-1, with D possibly matching TRBD1 (6 bases). Germline V lookup: CDR1 SEHNR, CDR2 FQNEAQ (reference sequence). Trimming took 5 bases from V and 4 from J, leaving 17 bases between them. This CDR3 is built from 15 residues. The CDR3 bases are TGTGCCAGCAGCCTAAGGGCCAGGGGTTTCACTGAAGCTTTCTTT. It yields the protein CASSLRARGFTEAFF.

This chain connects TRBV6-1 to TRBJ1-2; no clear D. Germline V gene data show CDR1 as MNHNS and CDR2 as SASEGT. The CDR3 has 14 residues. Between the trimmed V and J ends, which lost 3 bases and 4 bases, there was a span of 12 bases. The CDR3 DNA reads as TGTGCCAGCAGTGACACCGCGAAGTCCTATGGCTACACCTTC. Amino acids: CASSDTAKSYGYTF.

On this clone itself: The junction does not match germline at one end; this may be a read error. The genes are TRBV7-8 and TRBJ2-7; 12 bases fit TRBD2. The germline V gene has CDR1 SGHVS and CDR2 FQNEAQ. This CDR3 is 12 amino acids long. The DNA of the CDR3 is TGTGCCAGCAGCTTCGGACTAGCGGGGCTTACCTTC. It specifies CASSFGLAGLTF.

V gene TRBV5-1 combines with J gene TRBJ2-5; tentative D call: TRBD1 (6 bases). V was cut by 2 bases and J by 1 base, with 9 bases left in between. The CDR3 runs to 14 residues. Germline values: CDR1 SGHRS, CDR2 YFSETQ. CDR3 sequence reads: CASSLTGSQETQYF. CDR3 coding DNA: TGCGCCAGCAGCTTAACAGGGAGCCAAGAGACCCAGTACTTC.

The chain joins TRBV2 to TRBJ1-2; D uncertain. Trimming took off 2 bases at V and 3 bases at J, with 7 bases between the two ends. CDR3 length: 13 residues. CDR1 and CDR2 from the germline V gene are SNHLY and FYNNEI. CDR3 in DNA: TGTGCCAGCAGTGAATCGGTATACTATGGCTACACCTTC. It yields the protein CASSESVYYGYTF.

CDR3 bases: TGCGCCAGCAGCCAAGTCGGGGGACAAGAGACCCAGTACTTC. This gives the protein CASSQVGGQETQYF. The chain joins TRBV4-1 to TRBJ2-5; maybe TRBD2 (6 bases). From germline, CDR1 is MGHRA and CDR2 YSYEKL. The CDR3 runs to 14 residues. V lost 1 base and J 2 bases, leaving 8 bases between the germline ends.

The chain employs TRBV7-8 and TRBJ2-7; 12 positions agree with TRBD1. Germline trimming cut 1 base from V and 6 bases from J; bases unmatched to any gene: 4. The CDR3 consists of 15 residues. CDR1 and CDR2 (germline): SGHVS, FQNEAQ. The CDR3 DNA sequence: TGTGCCAGCAGCTTAGGGGGACAGGGGGCAAGCGAGCAGTACTTC. This codes for CASSLGGQGASEQYF.

Concerning this clone: One junction end does not reproduce the germline sequence, and a read error may be involved. This sample also contains other DNA sequences that code for the same CDR3. The chain recombines TRBV7-7 with TRBJ2-2, with TRBD1 matching 7 bases. The germline CDR1 and CDR2 sequences are SSHAT and FNYEAQ (reference sequence). This CDR3 is built from 15 residues. CDR3 in DNA: TGTGCTAGCAGCCCCAGGACAGGGAACACCGGGGAGCTGTTTTTT. Protein: CASSPRTGNTGELFF.

Frequency places this clone as medium-sized. The chain has TRBV27 and TRBJ2-7, with unresolved D. Between the trimmed V and J ends, which lost 9 bases and 0 bases, there was a span of 9 bases. The CDR3 has 12 residues. The germline V gene has CDR1 MNHEY and CDR2 SMNVEV (reference sequence). In DNA, the CDR3 is TGTGCCAGTTTAGTGAGCTCCTACGAGCAGTACTTC. It translates to CASLVSSYEQYF.

The V call is TRBV6-5, the J call TRBJ1-1; no clear D gene. Trimming took off 6 bases at V and 7 bases at J, with 9 bases between the two ends. CDR3 length: 11 amino acids. CDR1 and CDR2 (germline): MNHEY, SVGAGI. Written as DNA, the CDR3 is TGTGCCAGCAGCACGGGGAGTGAAGCTTTCTTT. The encoded protein is CASSTGSEAFF.

V is TRBV7-2 and J is TRBJ2-3; no firm D call. Germline CDR1 is SGHTA and CDR2 is FQGNSA. This CDR3 contains 14 residues. Trimming left V 1 base short and J 2 bases short, with 7 bases between. The CDR3 region is CASSLGHNTDTQYF. The CDR3, as DNA: TGTGCCAGCAGCTTAGGACATAACACAGATACGCAGTATTTT.